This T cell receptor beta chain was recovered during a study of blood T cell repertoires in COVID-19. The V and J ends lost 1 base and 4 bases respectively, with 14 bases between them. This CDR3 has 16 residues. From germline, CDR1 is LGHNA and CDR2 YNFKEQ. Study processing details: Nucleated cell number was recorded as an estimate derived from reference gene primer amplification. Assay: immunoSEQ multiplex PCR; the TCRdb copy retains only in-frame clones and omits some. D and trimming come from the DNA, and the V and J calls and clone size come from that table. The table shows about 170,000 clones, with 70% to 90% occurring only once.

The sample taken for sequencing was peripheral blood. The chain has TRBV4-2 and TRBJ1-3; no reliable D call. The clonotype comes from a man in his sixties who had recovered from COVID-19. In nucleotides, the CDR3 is TGTGCCAGCAGCCAAGTCGGTAACTCGGGGGGAAACACCATATATTTT. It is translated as CASSQVGNSGGNTIYF.